This entry concerns a single T cell receptor beta chain. Its antigen remains unknown. The record originates from a study of shared clonotypes between healthy human individuals. The study's findings and limits: Roughly 5% of naive CD4 clonotypes were shared across four donors. Unshared clonotypes carried lower generation probabilities than those common to all four donors. Estimated richness was generally greater in naive than memory subsets.

Original data processing: Sequence data from immunoSEQ were junction-only and lacked quality scores; consequently, filtering differed. This table comes from immunoSEQ multiplex PCR, and its TCRdb copy is limited to in-frame clones, with some not included. That table furnishes V, J and clone size, whereas the DNA furnished D and trimming. Of 2,500,000 or so clones in the sample, roughly 93% were seen once. V lost 6 bases and J 3 bases, leaving 15 bases between the germline ends. The CDR3 extends over 14 amino acids. CDR1 is GTSNPN and CDR2 is SVGIG in the germline V gene (reference sequence). The TCR originated in a man between 18 and 29 years old in good health. Some clones in this sample may be carry-over from other donors' samples. This chain uses TRBV30 with TRBJ2-1; weak D call: TRBD2 (5 bases). The sequenced sample was naive CD4+ T cells from PBMCs. Noted subset: CD45RA+ positively selected. This CDR3 reads CACRYSGNYNEQFF. CDR3 sequence (DNA): TGTGCCTGCAGGTATTCCGGGAACTACAATGAGCAGTTCTTC.